Given below is one T cell receptor beta chain in context. The data derive from a study of blood T cell repertoires in COVID-19. Looking at the study overall: In each case, the material was cDNA or gDNA derived from T cells, B-cell-depleted T cells, or PBMCs.

Trimming shortened V by 3 bases and J by 1 base, and 10 bases separated the two germline ends. This CDR3 region has 14 residues. CDR1 is ENHRY and CDR2 is SYGVKD in the germline V gene. The method was immunoSEQ multiplex PCR; TCRdb's version includes in-frame clones alone and lacks a portion of them. The data show fewer than 250,000 clones, with approximately 90% seen just once and less than 3.5% held by the top ten. The origin of this receptor is a man aged 30 to 39 with COVID-19, enrolled during active disease. The sample comprised peripheral blood. V is TRBV10-3 and J is TRBJ2-7, with D tentatively TRBD2 (6 bases). The CDR3 is CAISEGSGSYEQYF. The CDR3 DNA is TGTGCCATCAGTGAAGGAAGCGGGTCCTACGAGCAGTACTTC.